Following are 27 T cell receptor beta chains from one sample sequenced in a study of Ad26.COV2.S vaccination and SARS-CoV-2 variants. This table comes from immunoSEQ multiplex PCR, and its TCRdb copy is limited to in-frame clones, with some not included. The sample yields under 500,000 clones, about nine tenths seen once. Indicated treatment: approximately 18 received Ad26.COV2.S at low or high dose, single or two shots; 5 received placebo; per-sample allocation not given. Day 63 after the first injection of vaccine or placebo was the sampling time. The input for sequencing was peripheral blood, taken in a trial of Ad26.COV2.S vaccine versus placebo. The source of these receptors is a person between 18 and 59 years old who received the Ad26.COV2.S COVID-19 vaccine or a placebo.

The chain employs TRBV28 and TRBJ2-5, with D possibly matching TRBD1 (6 bases). The CDR3 is 14 residues long. In germline, CDR1 is MDHEN, CDR2 SYDVKM. V lost 8 bases and J lost 1, with 14 bases in between. CDR3 in DNA: TGTGCCAGCCTCGAACGGGACATCCAAGAGACCCAGTACTTC. Amino acids: CASLERDIQETQYF.

The chain carries TRBV27 and TRBJ2-7; no clear D gene. The germline CDR1 and CDR2 sequences are MNHEY and SMNVEV (reference sequence). Between the trimmed V and J ends, which lost 6 bases and 0 bases, there was a span of 12 bases. The CDR3 covers 14 residues. The CDR3 spells CASRPDVSSYEQYF. The CDR3 DNA is TGTGCCAGCAGACCGGACGTGAGCTCCTACGAGCAGTACTTC.

The chain combines TRBV4-3 with TRBJ1-3; D is undetermined. The CDR3 runs to 17 residues. CDR1 is LGHNA, CDR2 YSLEER, per germline. V was pared by 0 bases and J by 0 bases, with 12 bases between. Written as DNA, the CDR3 is TGCGCCAGCAGCCAAGATGGGGTCTTCCACTCTGGAAACACCATATATTTT. As protein: CASSQDGVFHSGNTIYF.

J is TRBJ1-2 and V is TRBV4-3; 10 nucleotides line up with TRBD1. The CDR3 is 16 amino acids. V shed 3 bases, J shed 6 bases, and the junction held 10 bases outside the gene matches. Per the germline V gene, CDR1 is LGHNA and CDR2 is YSLEER. Written as DNA, the CDR3 is TGCGCCAGCAGCCACGGGACAGGGGTACTGCTTCATGGCTACACCTTC. Translation gives CASSHGTGVLLHGYTF.

The J gene is TRBJ2-6, the V gene TRBV28, with 8 bases lining up with TRBD1. Germline V CDR1 and CDR2: MDHEN, SYDVKM. This CDR3 is built from 19 residues. J lost 1 base, V lost 3 bases, and 11 bases had no gene match. The CDR3 reads CASSLVLGTGSSGANVLTF. In nucleotides, the CDR3 is TGTGCCAGCAGTTTGGTGCTCGGGACAGGTTCGTCTGGGGCCAACGTCCTGACTTTC.

The chain employs TRBV21-1 and TRBJ1-5. TRBV21-1 is labeled a pseudogene. This CDR3 has 14 amino acids. DNA for the CDR3: TGTGCCAGCAGCAAAGTAGTTGGGGATCAGCCCCAGCATTTT. This encodes CASSKVVGDQPQHF.

This chain links TRBV19 with TRBJ2-7, with 9 bases lining up with TRBD2. V dropped 5 bases and J dropped 6; count of bases not matched to a gene: 5. Germline loops: CDR1 LNHDA, CDR2 SQIVND (reference sequence). The CDR3 totals 13 residues. CDR3 region: CASSGVSGSEQYF. The CDR3 DNA reads TGTGCCAGTAGTGGAGTTAGCGGGAGCGAGCAGTACTTC.

This clone is a singleton in its sample. J is TRBJ2-3 and V is TRBV2; no clear D. Germline V gene lookup returns CDR1 SNHLY and CDR2 FYNNEI. The CDR3 sequence is 15 residues long. Trimming took 6 bases from V and 2 from J, leaving 15 bases between them. Here the CDR3 DNA reads TGTGCCAGCAGCTCAAAGCGCGAAATCACAGATACGCAGTATTTT. The encoded protein is CASSSKREITDTQYF.

Here the CDR3 reads CASSATSGAVGDTQYF. DNA of the CDR3: TGTGCCAGCAGTGCAACTAGCGGGGCGGTTGGAGATACGCAGTATTTT. The chain has TRBV6-1 and TRBJ2-3, with 10 bases that match TRBD2. CDR1 is MNHNS and CDR2 is SASEGT in the germline V gene. The CDR3 covers 16 residues. Germline trimming cut 4 bases from V and 5 bases from J; bases unmatched to any gene: 9.

The chain joins TRBV28 to TRBJ1-2, with 7 nucleotides matching TRBD1. Germline CDR1 reads MDHEN; CDR2 reads SYDVKM. The CDR3 extends over 13 amino acids. With V trimmed by 2 bases and J by 8 bases, 5 bases remained unmatched. The CDR3 loop is CASSLQGVWGYTF. The CDR3 nucleotides read TGTGCCAGCAGTTTACAGGGGGTGTGGGGCTACACCTTC.

The CDR3 loop reads CATSRDSGGTDTQYF. The CDR3 coding sequence is TGTGCCACCAGCAGAGATTCGGGGGGCACAGATACGCAGTATTTT. This chain connects TRBV15 to TRBJ2-3, with D possibly TRBD2 on 6 matching bases. The CDR3 spans 15 residues. V shed 0 bases and J shed 1 base, with 8 bases lying between them. Germline V lookup: CDR1 LNHNV, CDR2 YYDKDF (reference sequence).

The rearrangement uses TRBV28 and TRBJ2-7, with D possibly being TRBD1 (6 bases). Trimming left V 3 bases short and J 1 base short, with 13 bases between. The germline V gene has CDR1 MDHEN and CDR2 SYDVKM. CDR3 length: 15 residues. CDR3 in amino acids: CASSLGRGGSYEQYF. DNA for the CDR3: TGTGCCAGCAGTTTGGGCAGGGGTGGGTCCTACGAGCAGTACTTC.

This rearrangement joins TRBV11-2 to TRBJ2-7; TRBD1 agrees at 8 bases. After removal of 6 bases from V and 6 bases from J, the junction contained 4 bases not matched to a gene. CDR3 length equals 12 residues. Looked up from germline, CDR1 is SGHAT and CDR2 is FQNNGV. CDR3 sequence (DNA): TGTGCCAGCAGTCAAACAGGGGGCGAGCAGTACTTC. Translation: CASSQTGGEQYF.

This rearrangement joins TRBV7-9 to TRBJ1-4, with 7 positions matching TRBD1. V was clipped by 6 bases and J by 5 bases; unmatched bases: 9. This CDR3 has 15 residues. CDR1 SEHNR and CDR2 FQNEAQ come from the germline V gene (reference sequence). The CDR3 DNA is TGTGCCAGCAGTCACTCGGACAGGATGAATGAAAAACTGTTTTTT. Translating gives CASSHSDRMNEKLFF. The complete variable domain, with remaining parts taken from reference TRBV7-9 and TRBJ1-4, reads DTGVSQNPRHKITKRGQNVTFRCDPISEHNRLYWYRQTLGQGPEFLTYFQNEAQLEKSRLLSDRFSAERPKGSFSTLEIQRTEQGDSAMYLCASSHSDRMNEKLFFGSGTQLSVL.

The chain couples TRBV28 to TRBJ2-5; 10 bases align to TRBD2. The CDR3 totals 16 residues. V shed 1 base and J 5 bases; nucleotides not matched to a gene: 7. Per the germline V gene, CDR1 is MDHEN and CDR2 is SYDVKM. CDR3 coding DNA: TGTGCCAGCAGTTTATACCTAGCGGGGGCTGGGGAGACCCAGTACTTC. It yields the protein CASSLYLAGAGETQYF.

This clone was detected only a few times. The CDR3 coding sequence is TGTGCCAGCAGCTTACTCCCGGCGACCTCCGTAACCCACTCCTACAATGAGCAGTTCTTC. The encoded protein is CASSLLPATSVTHSYNEQFF. V gene TRBV7-6 combines with J gene TRBJ2-1; D remains ambiguous. The germline V gene has CDR1 SGHVS and CDR2 FNYEAQ. V lost 2 bases and J 0 bases, leaving 23 bases between the germline ends. The CDR3 contains 20 residues.

This rearrangement joins TRBV6-2 or TRBV6-3 to TRBJ1-3; maybe TRBD1 (5 bases). The CDR3 runs to 16 residues. The V end was cut by 6 bases, the J end by 1 base, with 16 bases between. The germline V gene has CDR1 MNHEY and CDR2 SVGEGT. CDR3 nucleotides: TGTGCCAGCAGCCCTGACAGATTTAATTCTGGAAACACCATATATTTT. Encoded protein: CASSPDRFNSGNTIYF.

This rearrangement joins TRBV2 to TRBJ2-7; 9 bases line up with TRBD2. J gave up 0 bases and V 7 bases, and 4 bases lay outside the gene matches. This CDR3 is built from 14 residues. In germline, CDR1 is SNHLY, CDR2 FYNNEI. This CDR3 reads CASNIAGASYEQYF. The DNA for the CDR3 is TGTGCCAGCAACATAGCGGGGGCCTCCTACGAGCAGTACTTC. The full variable domain, its missing parts supplied by reference TRBV2 and TRBJ2-7, is EPEVTQTPSHQVTQMGQEVILRCVPISNHLYFYWYRQILGQKVEFLVSFYNNEISEKSEIFDDQFSVERPDGSNFTLKIRSTKLEDSAMYFCASNIAGASYEQYFGPGTRLTVT.

This chain connects TRBV3-1 (or the pseudogene TRBV3-2) to TRBJ2-1, with 10 nucleotides matching TRBD2. CDR3 length: 20 residues. Trimming cost V 0 bases and J 4 bases; bases outside gene matches: 15. In germline, CDR1 is LGHDT, CDR2 YNNKEL (reference sequence). The CDR3 DNA is TGTGCCAGCAGCCAAGACGGGCTGGTAAGCGGGGGGGCCCTATACAATGAGCAGTTCTTC. Its protein product is CASSQDGLVSGGALYNEQFF.

The chain employs TRBV5-6 and TRBJ2-7; D ambiguous. The ends were cut back, 2 bases at V and 0 bases at J, with 9 bases in the middle. CDR3 length: 14 amino acids. Germline lookup yields CDR1 SGHDT and CDR2 YYEEEE. This CDR3 reads CASSLSRVSYEQYF. The CDR3 DNA reads as TGTGCCAGCAGCTTATCCCGCGTCTCCTACGAGCAGTACTTC.

The chain combines TRBV4-3 with TRBJ2-2, with D unresolved. This CDR3 region has 14 residues. V was trimmed by 1 base and J by 2 bases, leaving 5 bases between them. CDR1 LGHNA and CDR2 YSLEER come from the germline V gene. CDR3 loop: CASSQVFNTGELFF. As DNA, the CDR3 is TGCGCCAGCAGCCAAGTCTTCAACACCGGGGAGCTGTTTTTT.

V usage is TRBV4-2 and J usage is TRBJ2-2, with 9 bases identical to TRBD2. This CDR3 is built from 17 residues. J gave up 6 bases and V 4 bases, and 12 bases lay outside the gene matches. The germline V gene has CDR1 LGHNA and CDR2 YNFKEQ. The chain's CDR3 is CASSPPSRGGAPGELFF. As DNA, the CDR3 is TGTGCCAGCAGCCCCCCCTCTCGCGGGGGGGCCCCCGGGGAGCTGTTTTTT.

The rearrangement uses TRBV10-3 and TRBJ2-2; D is perhaps TRBD1 (6 bases). Germline assignment: CDR1 ENHRY and CDR2 SYGVKD. With 6 bases removed from V and 2 bases from J, the gap between germline ends came to 10 bases. The CDR3 has 14 residues. CDR3 nucleotides: TGTGCCATCAGGGAGGACAGTAACACCGGGGAGCTGTTTTTT. Protein sequence: CAIREDSNTGELFF.

V and J are TRBV19 and TRBJ1-1, with 10 bases matching TRBD1. Germline V gene data show CDR1 as LNHDA and CDR2 as SQIVND (reference sequence). Trimming took 10 bases from V and 10 from J; bases not matched to a gene: 12. CDR3 length equals 13 residues. The CDR3 DNA reads as TGTGCCACGGGACAGGGGTCGATGTCTGGAGCTTTCTTT. Its translation is CATGQGSMSGAFF. Supplemented by reference TRBV19 and TRBJ1-1, the full variable domain reads DGGITQSPKYLFRKEGQNVTLSCEQNLNHDAMYWYRQDPGQGLRLIYYSQIVNDFQKGDIAEGYSVSREKKESFPLTVTSAQKNPTAFYLCATGQGSMSGAFFGQGTRLTVV.

The rearrangement uses TRBV6-5 and TRBJ1-5; the D is unclear. CDR1 is MNHEY and CDR2 is SVGAGI in the germline V gene. Trimming removed 5 bases from V and 4 bases from J, with 9 bases in between. This CDR3 contains 13 residues. The CDR3 nucleotides are TGTGCCAGCAGTCGGACTAGGAATCAGCCCCAGCATTTT. Translated, it gives CASSRTRNQPQHF.

The rearrangement joins TRBV3-1 (or the pseudogene TRBV3-2) to TRBJ2-3, with TRBD1 as a possible D gene (6 bases). Germline assignment: CDR1 LGHDT and CDR2 YNNKEL (reference sequence). There are 15 residues in the CDR3. The V gene lost 1 base and the J gene lost 2 bases, with 10 bases spanning the gap. The CDR3 is CASSQGRTATDTQYF. CDR3 nucleotide sequence: TGTGCCAGCAGCCAAGGCAGGACAGCCACAGATACGCAGTATTTT.

J is TRBJ2-1 and V is TRBV7-6; 9 bases line up with TRBD2. Germline CDR1 and CDR2: SGHVS and FNYEAQ. The CDR3 is 19 amino acids. The V gene end was trimmed by 1 base and the J gene end by 4 bases; junction bases not matched to a gene: 14. The chain's CDR3 is CASSLDHRLAGRNYNEQFF. The CDR3 bases are TGTGCCAGCAGCTTAGACCATAGGCTAGCGGGACGGAATTACAATGAGCAGTTCTTC.